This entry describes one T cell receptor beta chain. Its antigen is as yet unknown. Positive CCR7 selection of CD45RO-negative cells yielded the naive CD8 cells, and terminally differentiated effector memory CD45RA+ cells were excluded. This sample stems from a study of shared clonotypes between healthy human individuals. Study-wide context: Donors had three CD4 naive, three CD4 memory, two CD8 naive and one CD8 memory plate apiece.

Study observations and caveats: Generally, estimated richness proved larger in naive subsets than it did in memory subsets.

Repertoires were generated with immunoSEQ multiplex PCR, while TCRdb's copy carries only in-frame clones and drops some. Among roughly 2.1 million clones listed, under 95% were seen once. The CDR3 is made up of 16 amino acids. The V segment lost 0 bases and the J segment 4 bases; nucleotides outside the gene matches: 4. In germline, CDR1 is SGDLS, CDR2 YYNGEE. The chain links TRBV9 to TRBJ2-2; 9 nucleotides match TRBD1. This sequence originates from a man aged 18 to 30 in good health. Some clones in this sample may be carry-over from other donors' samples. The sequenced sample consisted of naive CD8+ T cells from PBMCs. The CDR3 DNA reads TGTGCCAGCAGCGTAGGGGGGACAGGGTTCACCGGGGAGCTGTTTTTT. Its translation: CASSVGGTGFTGELFF.